Listed here is a single TCR beta chain. These data originate in a study of T cell responses to AZD1222 COVID-19 vaccine. The CDR3 sequence is 15 residues long. The J segment lost 8 bases and the V segment lost 3 bases, leaving 6 bases of the junction unmatched. Germline CDR1 and CDR2: KGHSH and LQKENI. Assay used: immunoSEQ multiplex PCR; TCRdb lists only in-frame clones, some missing. The table includes 150,000 to 200,000 clones, around 93% detected once. The sequence derives from an adult in good health. The starting material was peripheral blood, obtained on day 0 of AZD1222 vaccination. The rearrangement joins TRBV18 to TRBJ1-6; 8 positions match TRBD1. CDR3 loop: CASSPQGALDSPLHF. DNA of the CDR3: TGTGCCAGCTCACCTCAGGGGGCTTTGGATTCACCCCTCCACTTT.